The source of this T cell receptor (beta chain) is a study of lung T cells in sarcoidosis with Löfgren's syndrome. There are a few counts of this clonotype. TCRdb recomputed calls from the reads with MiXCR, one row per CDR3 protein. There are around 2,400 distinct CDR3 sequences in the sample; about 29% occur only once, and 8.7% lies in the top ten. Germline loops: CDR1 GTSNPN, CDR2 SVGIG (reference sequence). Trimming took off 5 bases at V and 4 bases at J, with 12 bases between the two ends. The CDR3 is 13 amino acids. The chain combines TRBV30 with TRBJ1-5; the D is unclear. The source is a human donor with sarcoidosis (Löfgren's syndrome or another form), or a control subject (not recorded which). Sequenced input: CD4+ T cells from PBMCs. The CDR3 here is CAWSKDSNQPQHF. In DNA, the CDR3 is TGTGCCTGGTCGAAAGACTCAAATCAGCCCCAGCATTTT. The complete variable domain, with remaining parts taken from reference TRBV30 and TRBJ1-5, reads SQTIHQWPATLVQPVGSPLSLECTVEGTSNPNLYWYRQAAGRGLQLLFYSVGIGQISSEVPQNLSASRPQDRQFILSSKKLLLSDSGFYLCAWSKDSNQPQHFGDGTRLSIL.